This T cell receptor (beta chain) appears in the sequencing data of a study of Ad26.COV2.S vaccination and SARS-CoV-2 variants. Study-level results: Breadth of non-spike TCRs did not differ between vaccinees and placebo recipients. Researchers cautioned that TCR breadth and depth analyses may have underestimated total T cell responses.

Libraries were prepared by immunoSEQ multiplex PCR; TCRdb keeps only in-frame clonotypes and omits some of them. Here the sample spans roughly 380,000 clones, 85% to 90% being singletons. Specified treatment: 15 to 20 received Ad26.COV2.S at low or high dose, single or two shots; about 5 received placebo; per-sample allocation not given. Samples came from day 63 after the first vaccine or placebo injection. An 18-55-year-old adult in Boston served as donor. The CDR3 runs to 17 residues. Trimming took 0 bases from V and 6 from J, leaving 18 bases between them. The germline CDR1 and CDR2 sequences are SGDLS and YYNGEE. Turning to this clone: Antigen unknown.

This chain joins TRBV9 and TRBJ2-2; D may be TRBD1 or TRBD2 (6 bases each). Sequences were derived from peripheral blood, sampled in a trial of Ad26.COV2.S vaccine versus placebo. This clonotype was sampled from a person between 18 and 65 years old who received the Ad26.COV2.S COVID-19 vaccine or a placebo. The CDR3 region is CASSVATGAGSAGELFF. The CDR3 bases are TGTGCCAGCAGCGTAGCTACGGGGGCGGGGTCGGCCGGGGAGCTGTTTTTT.